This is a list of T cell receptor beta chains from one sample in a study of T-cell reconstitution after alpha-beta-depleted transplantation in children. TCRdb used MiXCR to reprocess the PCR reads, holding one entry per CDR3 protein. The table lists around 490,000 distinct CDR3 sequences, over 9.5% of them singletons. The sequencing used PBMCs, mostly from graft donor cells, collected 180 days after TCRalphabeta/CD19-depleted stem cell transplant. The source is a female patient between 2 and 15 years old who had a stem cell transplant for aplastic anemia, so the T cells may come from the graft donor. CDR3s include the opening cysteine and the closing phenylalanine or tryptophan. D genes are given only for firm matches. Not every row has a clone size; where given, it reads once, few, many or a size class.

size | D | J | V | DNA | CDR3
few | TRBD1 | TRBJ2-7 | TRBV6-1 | TGTGCCAGCAGTCCGACAGGGGGCCCCTACGAGCAGTACTTC | CASSPTGGPYEQYF
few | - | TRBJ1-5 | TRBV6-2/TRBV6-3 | TGTGCCAGCGGAGCGGGGGCATGGCAGCCCCAGCATTTT | CASGAGAWQPQHF
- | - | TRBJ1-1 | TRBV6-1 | TGTGCCAGCAGACCCCTTCTGGTCCAGGGGATTGGCACTGAAGCTTTCTTT | CASRPLLVQGIGTEAFF
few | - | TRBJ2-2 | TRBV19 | TGTGCCAGTAGTATAGCGGGTGGCACCGGGGAGCTGTTTTTT | CASSIAGGTGELFF
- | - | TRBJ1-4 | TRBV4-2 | TGTGCCAGCAGCCAAGATGGCAGGGGTAATGAAAAACTGTTTTTT | CASSQDGRGNEKLFF
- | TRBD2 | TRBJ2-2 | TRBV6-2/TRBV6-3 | TGTGCCAGCACCAGAGCGGGGCCGAACACCGGGGAGCTGTTTTTT | CASTRAGPNTGELFF
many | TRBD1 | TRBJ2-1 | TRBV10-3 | TGTGCCATCAGTGAGTCGTTACAGGGGGCCTACAATGAGCAGTTCTTC | CAISESLQGAYNEQFF
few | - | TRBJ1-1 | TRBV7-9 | TGTGCCAGCACTCTACCGGAGGGCCGCCAGCATCCTTTCTTT | CASTLPEGRQHPFF
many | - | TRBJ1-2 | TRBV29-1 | TGCAGCGTTGGATGGGGCTCATATAACTATGGCTACACCTTC | CSVGWGSYNYGYTF
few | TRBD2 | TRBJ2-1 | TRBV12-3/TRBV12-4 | TGTGCCAGCAGTTTAAAAGCGGGAGGGCCGAGTGAGCAGTTCTTC | CASSLKAGGPSEQFF
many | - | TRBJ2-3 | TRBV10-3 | TGTGCCACAGGTACCGATGACTTGCAGTATTTT | CATGTDDLQYF
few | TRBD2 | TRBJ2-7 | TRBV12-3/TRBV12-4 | TGTGCCAGCAGTTCCACAAAAATAGCGGGAGTGGTCTACGAGCAGTACTTC | CASSSTKIAGVVYEQYF
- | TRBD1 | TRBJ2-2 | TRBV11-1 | TGTGCCAGCAGCTCCTCGGGACAGCTGACCGGGGAGCTGTTTTTT | CASSSSGQLTGELFF
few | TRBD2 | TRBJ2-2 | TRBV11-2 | TGTGCCAGCAGCTTAGATCCGAGGACTAGCGCAGGCGCGAACACCGGGGAGCTGTTTTTT | CASSLDPRTSAGANTGELFF